The sequence of this T cell receptor (beta chain) was determined in a study of shared clonotypes between healthy human individuals. Germline assignment: CDR1 MNHNY and CDR2 SVGAGI (reference sequence). This CDR3 has 16 residues. With 1 base removed from V and 4 bases from J, the gap between germline ends came to 14 bases. The deep-level immunoSEQ assay was used. Sorted-subset replicate PCR reactions were performed with 150 to 200 ng DNA, corresponding to 30,000 or so T cell genomes. Repertoires were generated with immunoSEQ multiplex PCR, while TCRdb's copy carries only in-frame clones and drops some. The profile shows approximately 840,000 clones, about 96% of them singletons. CD45RO negativity and positive selection for CCR7 defined naive CD8 cells, a population that excluded terminally differentiated effector memory CD45RA+ cells. Donors were healthy HIV-negative adults without recently reported acute infections or vaccinations. Within Nashville, Tennessee resided all donors, each a Caucasian adult.

This sequence was found in a man aged 25-45 years in good health. The chain uses TRBV6-6 and TRBJ2-1; no clear D gene. Input material: naive CD8+ T cells sorted from blood. CDR3: CASSYYFPSAYNEQFF. CDR3 nucleotides: TGTGCCAGCAGTTACTATTTCCCCTCGGCATACAATGAGCAGTTCTTC.